This T cell receptor beta chain was obtained from a study of blood T cell repertoires in COVID-19. This CDR3 spans 17 amino acids. Germline loops: CDR1 KGHSH, CDR2 LQKENI. The V end was cut by 4 bases, the J end by 0 bases, with 18 bases between. The table came from immunoSEQ multiplex PCR; TCRdb's copy has only in-frame clones and leaves some out. The table lists a few hundred thousand clones, 75% to 90% of them singletons, with approximately 0.94% in the top ten. The sample consisted of peripheral blood. This TCR was sampled from a woman between 40 and 55 years old who had recovered from COVID-19. This chain connects TRBV18 to TRBJ2-5, with D tentatively TRBD1 (6 bases). The CDR3 bases are TGTGCCAGCTCACGACTCTCGCAAAGGACAGACCAAGAGACCCAGTACTTC. It codes for CASSRLSQRTDQETQYF.